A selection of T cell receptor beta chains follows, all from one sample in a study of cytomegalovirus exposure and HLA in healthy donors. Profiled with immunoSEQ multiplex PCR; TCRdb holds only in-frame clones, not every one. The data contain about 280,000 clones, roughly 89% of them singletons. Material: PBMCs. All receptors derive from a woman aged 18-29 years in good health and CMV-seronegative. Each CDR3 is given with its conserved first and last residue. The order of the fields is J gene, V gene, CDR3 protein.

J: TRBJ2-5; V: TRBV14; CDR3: CASSQDFSGGAKTQYF
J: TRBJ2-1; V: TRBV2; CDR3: CASTGRGPGSGEQFF
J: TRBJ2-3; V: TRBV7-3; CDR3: CASRHGTGGPDTQYF
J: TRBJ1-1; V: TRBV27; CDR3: CASRPPGDTEAFF
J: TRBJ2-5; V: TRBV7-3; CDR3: CASSLSSRPGETQYF
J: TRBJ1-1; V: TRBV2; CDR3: CASSGDRMNTEAFF
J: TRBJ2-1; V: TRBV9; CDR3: CASSRGHGGEQFF
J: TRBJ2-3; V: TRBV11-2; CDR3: CASSVHPSGDSTDTQYF
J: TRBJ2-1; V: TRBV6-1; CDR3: CASSGTREQFF
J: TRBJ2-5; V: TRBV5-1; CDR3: CASSPGGATSGAQETQYF
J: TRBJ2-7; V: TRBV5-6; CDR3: CARVSGGLSYEQYF
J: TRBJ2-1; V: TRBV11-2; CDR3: CAIARQRGMGEQFF
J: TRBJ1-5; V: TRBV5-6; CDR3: CASSLGSLPSNQPQHF
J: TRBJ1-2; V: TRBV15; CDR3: CATSRDHGVENYGHTF
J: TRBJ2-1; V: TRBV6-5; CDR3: CATAGDYQSYNEQFF
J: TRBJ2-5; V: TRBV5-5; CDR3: CASSFGTGGRETQYF
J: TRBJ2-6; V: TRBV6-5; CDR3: CATLTGANVLTF
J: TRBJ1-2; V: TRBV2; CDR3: CASSEQVNYGYTF
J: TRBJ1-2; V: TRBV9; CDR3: CASSVGQGNYGYTF
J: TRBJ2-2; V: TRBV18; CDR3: CASSPRPGQLTGELFF
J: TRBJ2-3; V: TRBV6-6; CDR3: CATGRLATDTQYF
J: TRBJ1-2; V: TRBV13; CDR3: CASSLGTRQDFYGYTF
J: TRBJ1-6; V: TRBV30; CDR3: CAWSKSLDSPLHF
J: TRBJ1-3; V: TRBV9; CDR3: CASSVGGSSGNTIYF
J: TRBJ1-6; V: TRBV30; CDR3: CAWSPYPSPLHF
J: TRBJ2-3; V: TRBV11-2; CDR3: CASSSGLAGATDTQYF
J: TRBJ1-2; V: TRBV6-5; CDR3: CASSYSMGAASGYTF
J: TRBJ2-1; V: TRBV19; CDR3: CASSMRTVTSGNEQFF
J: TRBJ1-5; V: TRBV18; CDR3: CASSLTHLDMQGNQQPQHF
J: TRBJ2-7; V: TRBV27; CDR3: CASSWGQGVTYEQYF
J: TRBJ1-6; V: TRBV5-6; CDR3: CASSLRQTGNSPLHF
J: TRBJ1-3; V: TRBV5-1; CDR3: CASSPGQGVTGNTIYF